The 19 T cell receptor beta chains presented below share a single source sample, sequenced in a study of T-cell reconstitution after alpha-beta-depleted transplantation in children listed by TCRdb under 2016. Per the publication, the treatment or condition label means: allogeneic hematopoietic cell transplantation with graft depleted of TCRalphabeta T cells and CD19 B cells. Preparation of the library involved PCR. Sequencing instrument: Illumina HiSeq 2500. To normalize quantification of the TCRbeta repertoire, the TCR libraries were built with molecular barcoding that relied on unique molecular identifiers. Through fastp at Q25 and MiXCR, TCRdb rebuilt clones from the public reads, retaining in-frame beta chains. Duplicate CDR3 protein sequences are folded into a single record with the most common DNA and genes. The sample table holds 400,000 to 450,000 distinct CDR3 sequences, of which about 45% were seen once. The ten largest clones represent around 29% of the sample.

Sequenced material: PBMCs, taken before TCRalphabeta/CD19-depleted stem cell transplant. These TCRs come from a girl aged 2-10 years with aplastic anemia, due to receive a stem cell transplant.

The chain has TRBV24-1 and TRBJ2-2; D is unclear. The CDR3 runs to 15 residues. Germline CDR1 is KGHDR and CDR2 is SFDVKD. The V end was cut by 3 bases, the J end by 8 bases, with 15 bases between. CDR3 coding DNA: TGTGCCACCAGTGATCCCGGACGGGTTGTAGGGGAGCTGTTTTTT. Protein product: CATSDPGRVVGELFF.

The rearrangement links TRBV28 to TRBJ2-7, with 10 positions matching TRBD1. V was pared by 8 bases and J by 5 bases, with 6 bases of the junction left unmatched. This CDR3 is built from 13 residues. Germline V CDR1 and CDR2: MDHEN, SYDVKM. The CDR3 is CASRGQGTHEQYF. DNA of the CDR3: TGTGCCAGCCGGGGACAGGGGACCCACGAGCAGTACTTC.

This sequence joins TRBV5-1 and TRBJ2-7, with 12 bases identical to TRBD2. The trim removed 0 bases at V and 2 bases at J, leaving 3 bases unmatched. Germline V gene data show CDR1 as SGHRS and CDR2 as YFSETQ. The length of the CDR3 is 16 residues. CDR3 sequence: CASSLGLAGVAYEQYF. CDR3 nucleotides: TGCGCCAGCAGCTTGGGACTAGCGGGAGTGGCCTACGAGCAGTACTTC.

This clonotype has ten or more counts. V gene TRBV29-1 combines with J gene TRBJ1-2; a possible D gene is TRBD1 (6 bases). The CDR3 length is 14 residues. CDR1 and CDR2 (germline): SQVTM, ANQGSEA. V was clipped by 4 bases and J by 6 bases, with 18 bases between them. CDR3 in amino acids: CSVGGPGPRDGYTF. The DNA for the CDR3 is TGCAGCGTTGGGGGGCCGGGACCACGGGATGGCTACACCTTC.

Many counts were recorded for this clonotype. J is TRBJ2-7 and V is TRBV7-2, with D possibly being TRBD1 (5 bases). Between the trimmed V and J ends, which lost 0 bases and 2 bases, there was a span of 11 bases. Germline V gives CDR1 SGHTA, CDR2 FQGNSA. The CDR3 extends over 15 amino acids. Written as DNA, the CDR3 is TGTGCCAGCAGCTTAGCCCAGGGTTCCCCCTACGAGCAGTACTTC. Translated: CASSLAQGSPYEQYF.

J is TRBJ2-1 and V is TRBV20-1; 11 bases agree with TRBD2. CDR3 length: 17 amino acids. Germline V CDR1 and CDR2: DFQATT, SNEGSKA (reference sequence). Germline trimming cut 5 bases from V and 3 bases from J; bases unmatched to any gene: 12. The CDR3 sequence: CSAPVASGRTFYNEQFF. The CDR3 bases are TGCAGTGCTCCGGTAGCTAGCGGGAGGACTTTCTACAATGAGCAGTTCTTC.

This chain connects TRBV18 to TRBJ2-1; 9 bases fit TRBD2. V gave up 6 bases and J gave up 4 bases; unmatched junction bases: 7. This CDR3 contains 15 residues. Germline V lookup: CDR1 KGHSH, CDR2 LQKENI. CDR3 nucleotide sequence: TGTGCCAGCTCGCGGGCTAGCGGGGTGTACAATGAGCAGTTCTTC. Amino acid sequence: CASSRASGVYNEQFF.

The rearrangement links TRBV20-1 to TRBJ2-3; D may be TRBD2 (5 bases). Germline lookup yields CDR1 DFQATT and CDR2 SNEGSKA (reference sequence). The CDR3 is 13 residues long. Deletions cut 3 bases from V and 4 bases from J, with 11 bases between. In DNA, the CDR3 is TGCAGTGCTAGTATTGGGAGCGCAGATACGCAGTATTTT. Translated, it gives CSASIGSADTQYF.

The CDR3 coding sequence is TGTGCCAGCAGTGAGTGGGGACTACTCTCCTACGAGCAGTACTTC. Its protein is CASSEWGLLSYEQYF. The chain joins TRBV6-1 to TRBJ2-7, with 7 bases lining up with TRBD2. Germline V CDR1 and CDR2: MNHNS, SASEGT. The CDR3 loop spans 15 amino acids. V was pared by 3 bases and J by 0 bases, with 5 bases of the junction left unmatched.

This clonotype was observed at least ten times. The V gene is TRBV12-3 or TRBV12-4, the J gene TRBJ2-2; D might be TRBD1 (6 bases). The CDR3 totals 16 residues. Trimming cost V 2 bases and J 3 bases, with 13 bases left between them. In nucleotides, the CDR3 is TGTGCCAGCAGTTTACCCCCGACAGGATACACCGGGGAGCTGTTTTTT. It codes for CASSLPPTGYTGELFF.

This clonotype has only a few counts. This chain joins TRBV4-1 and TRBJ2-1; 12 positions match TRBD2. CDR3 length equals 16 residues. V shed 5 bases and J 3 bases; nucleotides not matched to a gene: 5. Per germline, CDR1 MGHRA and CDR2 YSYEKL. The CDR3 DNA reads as TGCGCCAGCAGCTACCGACTAGCGGGAGACTACAATGAGCAGTTCTTC. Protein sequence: CASSYRLAGDYNEQFF.

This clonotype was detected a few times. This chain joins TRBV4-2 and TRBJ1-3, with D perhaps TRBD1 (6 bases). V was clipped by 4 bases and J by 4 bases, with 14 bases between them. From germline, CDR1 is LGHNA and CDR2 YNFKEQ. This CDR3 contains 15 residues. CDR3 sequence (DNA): TGTGCCAGCAGCCCCGACTGGGGGGCCGGAAACACCATATATTTT. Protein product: CASSPDWGAGNTIYF.

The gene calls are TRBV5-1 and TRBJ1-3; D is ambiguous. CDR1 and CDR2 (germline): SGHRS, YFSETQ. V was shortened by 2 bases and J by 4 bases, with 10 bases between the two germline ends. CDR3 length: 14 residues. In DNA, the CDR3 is TGCGCCAGCAGCTTTTTGGAACCGGGAAACACCATATATTTT. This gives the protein CASSFLEPGNTIYF.

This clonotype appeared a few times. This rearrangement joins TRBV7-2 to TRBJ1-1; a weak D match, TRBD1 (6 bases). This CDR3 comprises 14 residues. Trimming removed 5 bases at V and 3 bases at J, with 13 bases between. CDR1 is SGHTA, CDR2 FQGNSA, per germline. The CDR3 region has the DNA TGTGCCAGCAGCCGGGGGCGTAAATACACTGAAGCTTTCTTT. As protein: CASSRGRKYTEAFF.

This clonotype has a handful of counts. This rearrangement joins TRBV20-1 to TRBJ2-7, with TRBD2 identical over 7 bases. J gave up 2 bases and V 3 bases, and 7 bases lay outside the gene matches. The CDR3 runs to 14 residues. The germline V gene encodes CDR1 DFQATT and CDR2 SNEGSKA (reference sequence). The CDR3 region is CSASPQRGTYEQYF. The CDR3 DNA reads TGCAGTGCTAGCCCCCAGCGGGGCACCTACGAGCAGTACTTC.

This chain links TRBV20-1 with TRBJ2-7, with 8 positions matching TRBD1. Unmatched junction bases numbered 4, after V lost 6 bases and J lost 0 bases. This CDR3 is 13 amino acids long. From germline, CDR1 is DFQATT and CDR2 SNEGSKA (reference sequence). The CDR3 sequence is CSADDRGSYEQYF. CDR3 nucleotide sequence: TGCAGTGCCGATGACAGGGGCTCCTACGAGCAGTACTTC.

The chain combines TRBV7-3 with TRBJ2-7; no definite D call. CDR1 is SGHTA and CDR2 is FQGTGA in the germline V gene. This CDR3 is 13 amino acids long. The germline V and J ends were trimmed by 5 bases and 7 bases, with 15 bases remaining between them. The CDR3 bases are TGTGCCAGCAGCCCGACGGATGTACGGGAGCAGTACTTC. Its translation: CASSPTDVREQYF. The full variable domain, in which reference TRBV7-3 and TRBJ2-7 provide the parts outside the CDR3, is GAGVSQTPSNKVTEKGKYVELRCDPISGHTALYWYRQSLGQGPEFLIYFQGTGAADDSGLPNDRFFAVRPEGSVSTLKIQRTERGDSAVYLCASSPTDVREQYFGPGTRLTVT.

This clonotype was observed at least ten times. The CDR3: CASSQEEGFYEQYF. CDR3 bases: TGCGCCAGCAGCCAAGAGGAGGGATTCTACGAGCAGTACTTC. The rearrangement joins TRBV4-1 to TRBJ2-7; D perhaps matches TRBD2 (6 bases). Germline values: CDR1 MGHRA, CDR2 YSYEKL. The CDR3 contains 14 residues. V lost 0 bases to trimming and J lost 3 bases, with 9 bases between them.

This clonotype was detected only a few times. The CDR3 spells CSARGAEADTQYF. For the CDR3, the DNA is TGCAGTGCTAGAGGGGCCGAGGCAGATACGCAGTATTTT. This sequence joins TRBV20-1 and TRBJ2-3; D is undetermined. Germline V lookup: CDR1 DFQATT, CDR2 SNEGSKA (reference sequence). Trimming removed 1 base at V and 4 bases at J, with 9 bases between. CDR3 length: 13 amino acids.